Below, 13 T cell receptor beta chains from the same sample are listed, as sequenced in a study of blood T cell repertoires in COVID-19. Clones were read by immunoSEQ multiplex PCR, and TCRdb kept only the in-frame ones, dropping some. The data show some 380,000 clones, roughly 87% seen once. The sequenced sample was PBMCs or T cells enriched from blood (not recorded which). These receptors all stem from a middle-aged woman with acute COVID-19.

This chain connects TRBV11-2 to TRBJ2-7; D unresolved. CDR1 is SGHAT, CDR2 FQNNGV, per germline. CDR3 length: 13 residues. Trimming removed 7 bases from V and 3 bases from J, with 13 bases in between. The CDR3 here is CASTISADYEQYF. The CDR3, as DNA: TGTGCCAGCACCATAAGCGCAGACTACGAGCAGTACTTC.

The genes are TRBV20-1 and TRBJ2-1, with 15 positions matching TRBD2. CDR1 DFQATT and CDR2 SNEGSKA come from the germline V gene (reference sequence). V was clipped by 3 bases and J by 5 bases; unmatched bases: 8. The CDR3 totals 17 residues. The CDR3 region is CSASRTSGGAFDNEQFF. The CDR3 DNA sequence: TGCAGTGCTAGTAGGACTAGCGGGGGGGCCTTCGACAATGAGCAGTTCTTC.

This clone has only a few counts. The DNA for the CDR3 is TGTGCCAGCTCACCACGGTCGGACTATGGCTACACCTTC. It codes for CASSPRSDYGYTF. The chain recombines TRBV18 with TRBJ1-2, with unresolved D. V was clipped by 1 base and J by 3 bases, with 6 bases between them. CDR1 and CDR2 (germline): KGHSH, LQKENI. This CDR3 spans 13 amino acids.

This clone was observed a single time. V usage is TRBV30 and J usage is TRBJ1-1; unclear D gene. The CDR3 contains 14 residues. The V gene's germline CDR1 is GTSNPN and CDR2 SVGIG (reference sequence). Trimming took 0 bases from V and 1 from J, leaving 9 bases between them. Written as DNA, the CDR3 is TGTGCCTGGAGTGTAATGTCGGGGAACACTGAAGCTTTCTTT. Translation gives CAWSVMSGNTEAFF.

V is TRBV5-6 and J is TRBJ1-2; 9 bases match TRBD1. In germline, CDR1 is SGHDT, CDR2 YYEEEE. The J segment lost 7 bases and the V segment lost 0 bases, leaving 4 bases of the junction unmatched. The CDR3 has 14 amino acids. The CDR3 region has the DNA TGTGCCAGCAGCTTGGTGCACAGGGGGCCTGGCTACACCTTC. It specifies CASSLVHRGPGYTF.

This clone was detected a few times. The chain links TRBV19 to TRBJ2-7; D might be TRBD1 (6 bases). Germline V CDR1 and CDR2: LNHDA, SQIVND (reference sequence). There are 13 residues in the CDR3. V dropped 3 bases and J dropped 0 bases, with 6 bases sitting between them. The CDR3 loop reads CASSMGHSYEQYF. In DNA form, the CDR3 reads TGTGCCAGTAGTATGGGACACTCCTACGAGCAGTACTTC.

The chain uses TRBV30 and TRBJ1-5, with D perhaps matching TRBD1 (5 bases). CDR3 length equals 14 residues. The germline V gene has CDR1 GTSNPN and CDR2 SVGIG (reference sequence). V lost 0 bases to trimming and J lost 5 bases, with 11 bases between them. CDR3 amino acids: CAWSVKGAYQPQHF. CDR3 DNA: TGTGCCTGGAGTGTGAAAGGGGCCTATCAGCCCCAGCATTTT.

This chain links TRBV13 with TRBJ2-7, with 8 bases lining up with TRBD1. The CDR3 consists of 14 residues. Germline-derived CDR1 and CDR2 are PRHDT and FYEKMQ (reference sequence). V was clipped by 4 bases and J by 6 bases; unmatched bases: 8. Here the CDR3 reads CASSSRQGKVEQYF. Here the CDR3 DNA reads TGTGCCAGCAGCTCCAGACAGGGGAAAGTCGAGCAGTACTTC.

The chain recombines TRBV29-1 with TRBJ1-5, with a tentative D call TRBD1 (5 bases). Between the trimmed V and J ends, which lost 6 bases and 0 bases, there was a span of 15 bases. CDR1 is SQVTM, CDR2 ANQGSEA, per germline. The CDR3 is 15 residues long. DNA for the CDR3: TGCAGCGTGCTGATAAGGGGTGATAGCAATCAGCCCCAGCATTTT. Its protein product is CSVLIRGDSNQPQHF.

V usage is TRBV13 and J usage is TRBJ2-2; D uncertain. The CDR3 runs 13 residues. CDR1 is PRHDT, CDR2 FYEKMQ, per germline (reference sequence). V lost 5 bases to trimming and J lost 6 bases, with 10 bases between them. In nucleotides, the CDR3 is TGTGCCAGCAGCCCGCGGTGGGCCGGGGAGCTGTTTTTT. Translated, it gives CASSPRWAGELFF. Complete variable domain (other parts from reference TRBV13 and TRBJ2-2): AAGVIQSPRHLIKEKRETATLKCYPIPRHDTVYWYQQGPGQDPQFLISFYEKMQSDKGSIPDRFSAQQFSDYHSELNMSSLELGDSALYFCASSPRWAGELFFGEGSRLTVL.

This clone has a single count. The CDR3 DNA follows: TGTGCCTGGAGCTCAGGCTTTCAGTATGGCTACACCTTC. Protein product: CAWSSGFQYGYTF. The J gene is TRBJ1-2, the V gene TRBV30; D is ambiguous. CDR1 and CDR2 from the germline V gene are GTSNPN and SVGIG (reference sequence). V was shortened by 3 bases and J by 5 bases, with 13 bases between the two germline ends. The CDR3 consists of 13 residues.

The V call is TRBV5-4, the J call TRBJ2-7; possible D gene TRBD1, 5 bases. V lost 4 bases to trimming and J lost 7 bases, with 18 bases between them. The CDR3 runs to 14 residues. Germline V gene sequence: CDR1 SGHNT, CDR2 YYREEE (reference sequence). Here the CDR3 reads CASSLVVQGGEQYF. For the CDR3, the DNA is TGTGCCAGCAGCCTGGTGGTCCAGGGCGGAGAGCAGTACTTC. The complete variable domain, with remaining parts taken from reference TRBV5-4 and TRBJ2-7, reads ETGVTQSPTHLIKTRGQQVTLRCSSQSGHNTVSWYQQALGQGPQFIFQYYREEENGRGNFPPRFSGLQFPNYSSELNVNALELDDSALYLCASSLVVQGGEQYFGPGTRLTVT.

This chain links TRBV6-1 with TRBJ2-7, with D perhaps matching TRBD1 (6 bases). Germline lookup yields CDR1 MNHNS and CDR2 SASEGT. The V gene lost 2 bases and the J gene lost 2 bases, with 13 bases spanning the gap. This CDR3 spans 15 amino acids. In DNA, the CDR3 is TGTGCCAGCAGTGAACCCCCGACAGGCACCTACGAGCAGTACTTC. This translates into CASSEPPTGTYEQYF.